The T cell receptor beta chain under discussion was sequenced for a study of cytomegalovirus exposure and HLA in healthy donors. Concerning this clone itself: Its antigen is not identified.

Notes on the study in general: It was found in a later analysis that first-cohort TCR clusters tended to co-occur in the 90 to 150 validation repertoires.

Trimming stripped 5 bases from V and 8 bases from J, with 16 bases between. Germline V lookup: CDR1 SGHKS, CDR2 YYEKEE (reference sequence). This CDR3 has 13 amino acids. The data were produced by immunoSEQ multiplex PCR, yet TCRdb's version contains in-frame clones alone and is incomplete. The data contain fewer than 300,000 clones, around 87% of them singletons. The TCR sequence derives from a woman younger than 35 in good health and CMV-seronegative. This chain links TRBV5-5 with TRBJ1-2; D call uncertain. Sequencing input: PBMCs. In DNA form, the CDR3 reads TGTGCCAGCAGTCCAGATGGCCTTGGCGGCTACACCTTC. It is translated as CASSPDGLGGYTF.